This T cell receptor beta chain came from a study of T cell responses to AZD1222 COVID-19 vaccine. This clone was picked up a small number of times. As yet, its antigen is unknown. The data were produced by immunoSEQ multiplex PCR, yet TCRdb's version contains in-frame clones alone and is incomplete. Altogether approximately 140,000 clones are present, 75% to 95% being singletons, with the ten largest covering 3% to 3.5%. The CDR3 sequence is 14 residues long. CDR1 and CDR2 (germline): SGHAT, FQNNGV. After removal of 1 base from V and 4 bases from J, the junction contained 3 bases not matched to a gene. Overall study results and limits: Sampled repertoires all dated from after the peak T cell response. Baseline antibody screening turned up just a handful of seropositive AZD1222 recipients. The donor cohort was predominantly white British with a female majority, and clonal diversity may have been underestimated.

This TCR was recovered from an adult who received the AZD1222 COVID-19 vaccine. This sample comprised peripheral blood, obtained 28 days after the second AZD1222 dose. The rearrangement uses TRBV11-2 and TRBJ2-5; TRBD2 aligns across 7 bases. CDR3 bases: TGTGCCAGCAGCTTAGGGCCGGGGGGAGAGACCCAGTACTTC. Translation: CASSLGPGGETQYF.